These 7 T cell receptor beta chains were sequenced from one sample in a study of blood T cell repertoires in COVID-19. Some clones are missing from TCRdb's copy, which holds only in-frame ones; the method was immunoSEQ multiplex PCR. The table records 73,000 or so clones, 65% to 85% of them present only once. Sequences were obtained from peripheral blood. These receptor sequences come from a middle-aged man with active COVID-19.

The chain combines TRBV7-8 with TRBJ2-1; D might be TRBD1 (6 bases). Looked up from germline, CDR1 is SGHVS and CDR2 is FQNEAQ. The CDR3 contains 16 residues. Trimming took 4 bases from V and 6 from J, leaving 19 bases between them. CDR3 region: CASSSTPGVSVNEQFF. In DNA form, the CDR3 reads TGTGCCAGCAGCTCGACCCCAGGGGTGTCCGTCAATGAGCAGTTCTTC. Based on the CDR3 plus reference TRBV7-8 and TRBJ2-1, the full variable domain is GAGVSQSPRYKVAKRGQDVALRCDPISGHVSLFWYQQALGQGPEFLTYFQNEAQLDKSGLPSDRFFAERPEGSVSTLKIQRTQQEDSAVYLCASSSTPGVSVNEQFFGPGTRLTVL.

This chain uses TRBV3-1 (or the pseudogene TRBV3-2) with TRBJ2-7; tentative D call: TRBD2 (5 bases). V was cut by 0 bases and J by 12 bases, with 12 bases left in between. CDR3 length equals 12 residues. CDR1 is LGHDT, CDR2 YNNKEL, per germline (reference sequence). The CDR3 DNA reads TGTGCCAGCAGCCAAGATCAGACGGACTTGTACTTC. It codes for CASSQDQTDLYF.

The J gene is TRBJ1-5, the V gene TRBV7-2; D ambiguous. The CDR3 is 12 residues long. Trimming took 1 base from V and 4 from J, leaving 2 bases between them. Germline CDR1 reads SGHTA; CDR2 reads FQGNSA. The DNA of the CDR3 is TGTGCCAGCAGCTTAGTAAATCAGCCCCAGCATTTT. Its protein is CASSLVNQPQHF.

This rearrangement joins TRBV29-1 to TRBJ2-5; 9 bases map to TRBD2. J lost 3 bases, V lost 6 bases, and 8 bases had no gene match. The CDR3 totals 14 residues. The germline V gene has CDR1 SQVTM and CDR2 ANQGSEA. The CDR3 loop is CSVLWRGGKETQYF. Here the CDR3 DNA reads TGCAGCGTCCTGTGGCGGGGGGGGAAAGAGACCCAGTACTTC. The full variable domain, with the rest looked up from reference TRBV29-1 and TRBJ2-5, is SAVISQKPSRDICQRGTSLTIQCQVDSQVTMMFWYRQQPGQSLTLIATANQGSEATYESGFVIDKFPISRPNLTFSTLTVSNMSPEDSSIYLCSVLWRGGKETQYFGPGTRLLVL.

V and J are TRBV27 and TRBJ2-2, with 8 bases that match TRBD2. Unmatched junction bases numbered 7, after V lost 6 bases and J lost 4 bases. Germline V CDR1 and CDR2: MNHEY, SMNVEV (reference sequence). The CDR3 has 15 residues. This CDR3 reads CASRTNGRVTGELFF. DNA for the CDR3: TGTGCCAGCAGGACTAACGGGAGGGTCACCGGGGAGCTGTTTTTT.

CDR3 nucleotides: TGTGCCACTGGGGATTCGGGGGGCGTAGGAAACACCATATATTTT. It codes for CATGDSGGVGNTIYF. J is TRBJ1-3 and V is TRBV15, with D possibly TRBD1 on 6 matching bases. This CDR3 comprises 15 residues. CDR1 is LNHNV, CDR2 YYDKDF, per germline (reference sequence). The V end was cut by 9 bases, the J end by 4 bases, with 19 bases between.

This sequence joins TRBV19 and TRBJ2-1; the match to TRBD2 covers 7 bases. J lost 2 bases, V lost 4 bases, and 8 bases had no gene match. CDR1 LNHDA and CDR2 SQIVND come from the germline V gene (reference sequence). The CDR3 spans 16 residues. The CDR3 DNA is TGTGCCAGTAGTAAGGGAGGGAGTCGACCCTACAATGAGCAGTTCTTC. Residues: CASSKGGSRPYNEQFF.